The 3 T cell receptor beta chains below were found in one sample sequenced in a study of immune evolution from preneoplasia to lung adenocarcinoma. TCRdb keeps only in-frame clones here, not all; method: immunoSEQ multiplex PCR. The table has 6,000 to 8,000 clones, 79% seen once. The specimen sequenced was FFPE adjacent normal lung tissue. The receptors stem from a person aged 70 to 85 with lung adenocarcinoma.

V usage is TRBV18 and J usage is TRBJ1-1, with D perhaps TRBD1 (6 bases). In germline, CDR1 is KGHSH, CDR2 LQKENI. This CDR3 contains 15 residues. V was trimmed by 3 bases and J by 7 bases, leaving 18 bases between them. CDR3 nucleotides: TGTGCCAGCTCACCCCAGCAGGGACATGTTGGTGAAGCTTTCTTT. Protein product: CASSPQQGHVGEAFF. Combining the CDR3 with reference TRBV18 and TRBJ1-1 gives the whole variable domain NAGVMQNPRHLVRRRGQEARLRCSPMKGHSHVYWYRQLPEEGLKFMVYLQKENIIDESGMPKERFSAEFPKEGPSILRIQQVVRGDSAAYFCASSPQQGHVGEAFFGQGTRLTVV.

The chain combines TRBV6-5 with TRBJ1-2; 7 bases agree with TRBD1. There are 15 residues in the CDR3. Germline values: CDR1 MNHEY, CDR2 SVGAGI. Unmatched junction bases numbered 13, after V lost 4 bases and J lost 8 bases. The CDR3: CASSLTTGAAGGYTF. The CDR3 DNA reads as TGTGCCAGCAGTTTGACAACAGGGGCAGCGGGGGGCTACACCTTC.

V gene TRBV2 combines with J gene TRBJ1-2; D gene ambiguous. The CDR3 spans 14 residues. CDR1 is SNHLY, CDR2 FYNNEI, per germline. Trimming removed 7 bases from V and 4 bases from J, with 16 bases in between. The CDR3 DNA reads as TGTGCCAGCACTCCCTCGGGTTCCTCCTATGGCTACACCTTC. Amino acids: CASTPSGSSYGYTF.